The 8 T cell receptor beta chains reported below all come from one sample, sequenced in a study of CD8 T cells in ankylosing spondylitis. TCRdb fed the 5' RACE reads into MiXCR, producing one record per CDR3 protein. This table has roughly 120,000 distinct CDR3 sequences, over 6.5% appearing once. Input material: blood, either unsorted or a sorted T cell fraction (not recorded which). The source is a male donor with ankylosing spondylitis or in good health (not recorded which).

This clonotype has a count of ten or more. V gene TRBV5-1 combines with J gene TRBJ2-5, with 7 positions matching TRBD2. This CDR3 is built from 15 residues. Germline V gene lookup returns CDR1 SGHRS and CDR2 YFSETQ. J gave up 3 bases and V 4 bases, and 9 bases lay outside the gene matches. The CDR3 nucleotides read TGCGCCAGCAGCCGCAGCGGGAATGAGGAAGAGACCCAGTACTTC. Protein: CASSRSGNEEETQYF.

This clonotype was observed at least ten times. The chain links TRBV20-1 to TRBJ2-3; TRBD1 matches 8 bases. J gave up 1 base and V 3 bases, and 9 bases lay outside the gene matches. This CDR3 region has 16 residues. In germline, CDR1 is DFQATT, CDR2 SNEGSKA (reference sequence). The CDR3 here is CSARFRDRWGTDTQYF. The DNA of the CDR3 is TGCAGTGCTAGGTTCCGGGACAGGTGGGGCACAGATACGCAGTATTTT.

This clonotype was seen a few times. The rearrangement joins TRBV6-5 to TRBJ1-2; 9 bases are shared with TRBD1. From germline, CDR1 is MNHEY and CDR2 SVGAGI. V lost 2 bases and J lost 2; bases outside the gene matches: 9. The length of the CDR3 is 17 residues. CDR3 sequence reads: CASSYRPPTGGNYGYTF. CDR3 DNA sequence: TGTGCCAGCAGTTACCGTCCCCCCACAGGGGGCAACTATGGCTACACCTTC.

At least ten counts were recorded for this clonotype. The chain links TRBV29-1 to TRBJ2-4; D perhaps matches TRBD2 (5 bases). The CDR3 runs 15 residues. Between the trimmed V and J ends, which lost 4 bases and 1 base, there was a span of 14 bases. CDR1 SQVTM and CDR2 ANQGSEA come from the germline V gene. CDR3 region: CSVVSGGEAKNIQYF. Here the CDR3 DNA reads TGCAGCGTTGTTTCGGGTGGGGAGGCCAAAAACATTCAGTACTTC. Based on the CDR3 plus reference TRBV29-1 and TRBJ2-4, the full variable domain is SAVISQKPSRDICQRGTSLTIQCQVDSQVTMMFWYRQQPGQSLTLIATANQGSEATYESGFVIDKFPISRPNLTFSTLTVSNMSPEDSSIYLCSVVSGGEAKNIQYFGAGTRLSVL.

This clonotype was seen repeatedly, ten times or more. J is TRBJ2-3 and V is TRBV12-3 or TRBV12-4, with D maybe TRBD2 (7 bases). The CDR3 is made up of 15 amino acids. Deletions cut 3 bases from V and 4 bases from J, with 14 bases between. CDR3 nucleotide sequence: TGTGCCAGCAGTTTTTTCCGGGGGGCGTCAGATACGCAGTATTTT. Protein: CASSFFRGASDTQYF.

This clonotype was counted at least ten times. This rearrangement joins TRBV5-1 to TRBJ2-1, with 10 positions matching TRBD2. After removal of 4 bases from V and 8 bases from J, the junction contained 15 bases not matched to a gene. The CDR3 loop spans 17 amino acids. Per germline, CDR1 SGHRS and CDR2 YFSETQ. The CDR3 DNA sequence: TGCGCCAGCAGCGCGGGGGCTAGCGGGAGTGTAGGGCATGAGCAGTTCTTC. Amino acid sequence: CASSAGASGSVGHEQFF. Full variable domain (outside the CDR3, taken from reference TRBV5-1 and TRBJ2-1): KAGVTQTPRYLIKTRGQQVTLSCSPISGHRSVSWYQQTPGQGLQFLFEYFSETQRNKGNFPGRFSGRQFSNSRSEMNVSTLELGDSALYLCASSAGASGSVGHEQFFGPGTRLTVL.

This clonotype was counted at least ten times. V gene TRBV7-2 combines with J gene TRBJ2-2, with 7 nucleotides matching TRBD2. Trimming at V came to 5 bases and at J to 5 bases, leaving 11 bases not matched to a gene. The CDR3 totals 16 residues. The germline V gene has CDR1 SGHTA and CDR2 FQGNSA. Written as DNA, the CDR3 is TGTGCCAGCAGCCGTCTCGGGGGAGGGAAAACCGGGGAGCTGTTTTTT. The encoded protein is CASSRLGGGKTGELFF.

The sample holds many counts of this clonotype. V usage is TRBV7-9 and J usage is TRBJ2-7, with D possibly matching TRBD1 (6 bases). The V and J ends lost 2 bases and 5 bases respectively, with 7 bases between them. From germline, CDR1 is SEHNR and CDR2 FQNEAQ (reference sequence). This CDR3 has 12 residues. CDR3: CASSLNRDEQYF. DNA for the CDR3: TGTGCCAGCAGCTTAAACAGGGACGAGCAGTACTTC. The full variable domain, its missing parts supplied by reference TRBV7-9 and TRBJ2-7, is DTGVSQNPRHKITKRGQNVTFRCDPISEHNRLYWYRQTLGQGPEFLTYFQNEAQLEKSRLLSDRFSAERPKGSFSTLEIQRTEQGDSAMYLCASSLNRDEQYFGPGTRLTVT.